This T cell receptor (beta chain) comes out of a study of shared clonotypes between healthy human individuals. Assay used: immunoSEQ multiplex PCR; TCRdb lists only in-frame clones, some missing. Of 2 million to 3 million clones in the sample, approximately 90% were seen once. The germline V and J ends were trimmed by 1 base and 6 bases, with 12 bases remaining between them. CDR3 length equals 15 residues. Germline CDR1 reads MGHDK; CDR2 reads SYGVNS. This TCR came from a man aged 18 to 29 in good health. This chain links TRBV25-1 with TRBJ1-4, with D possibly matching TRBD1 (6 bases). Source material: naive CD4+ T cells sorted from blood. Noted subset: CD45RA+ positively selected. In nucleotides, the CDR3 is TGTGCCAGCAGTGAATGGGGGAAGGGGGATGAAAAACTGTTTTTT. This gives the protein CASSEWGKGDEKLFF.